The 22 T cell receptor beta chains listed next were all sequenced from one sample in a study of cytomegalovirus exposure and HLA in healthy donors. Both 60 Vbeta primers and 13 Jbeta primers went into the PCR. Repertoires were generated with immunoSEQ multiplex PCR, while TCRdb's copy carries only in-frame clones and drops some. The table includes some 190,000 clones, 75% to 85% detected once. What was sequenced was PBMCs. These receptors were obtained from a young woman in good health and CMV-seropositive.

This clone was seen only once. This chain links TRBV7-9 with TRBJ2-7, with 7 bases that match TRBD1. Looked up from germline, CDR1 is SEHNR and CDR2 is FQNEAQ (reference sequence). V shed 3 bases and J 2 bases; nucleotides not matched to a gene: 7. The CDR3 consists of 15 residues. The CDR3, as DNA: TGTGCCAGCAGCTTGGGACAGAGTCCGACCTACGAGCAGTACTTC. Amino acid sequence: CASSLGQSPTYEQYF.

The chain is built from TRBV10-1 and TRBJ2-6; 8 positions match TRBD1. V was pared by 9 bases and J by 0 bases, with 7 bases of the junction left unmatched. The CDR3 has 16 amino acids. The germline V gene has CDR1 WNHNN and CDR2 SYGVQD (reference sequence). Here the CDR3 DNA reads TGCGCCAGTCCGGGACAGGCCTTCTCTGGGGCCAACGTCCTGACTTTC. Translated: CASPGQAFSGANVLTF.

The chain employs TRBV7-2 and TRBJ1-5; D is unresolved. Germline assignment: CDR1 SGHTA and CDR2 FQGNSA. With 1 base removed from V and 4 bases from J, the gap between germline ends came to 11 bases. This CDR3 is built from 15 residues. The CDR3, as DNA: TGTGCCAGCAGCTTAGTTTCCAGATCAAATCAGCCCCAGCATTTT. It encodes CASSLVSRSNQPQHF.

This clone was counted only a few times. J is TRBJ1-5 and V is TRBV7-9; D gene ambiguous. V lost 4 bases and J 4 bases, leaving 8 bases between the germline ends. The CDR3 consists of 13 residues. The germline V gene encodes CDR1 SEHNR and CDR2 FQNEAQ (reference sequence). The CDR3 region has the DNA TGTGCCAGCAGCTCAACAGCAAATCAGCCCCAGCATTTT. This translates into CASSSTANQPQHF.

J is TRBJ1-3 and V is TRBV7-6; 9 bases map to TRBD1. The V gene end was trimmed by 6 bases and the J gene end by 1 base; junction bases not matched to a gene: 10. The CDR3 has 17 residues. Germline-derived CDR1 and CDR2 are SGHVS and FNYEAQ. CDR3 coding DNA: TGTGCCAGCAGGCTAACTTCGGGACAGGGTTCTGGAAACACCATATATTTT. It yields the protein CASRLTSGQGSGNTIYF. The full variable domain, its missing parts supplied by reference TRBV7-6 and TRBJ1-3, is GAGVSQSPRYKVTKRGQDVALRCDPISGHVSLYWYRQALGQGPEFLTYFNYEAQQDKSGLPNDRFSAERPEGSISTLTIQRTEQRDSAMYRCASRLTSGQGSGNTIYFGEGSWLTVV.

This clone came up a few times. The chain links TRBV7-6 to TRBJ1-6, with a possible D match to TRBD1 (5 bases). CDR3 length: 14 amino acids. Germline CDR1 reads SGHVS; CDR2 reads FNYEAQ. The V end was cut by 1 base, the J end by 6 bases, with 7 bases between. The CDR3 DNA follows: TGTGCCAGCAGCTTAGACAGGCCTAATTCACCCCTCCACTTT. Its protein is CASSLDRPNSPLHF.

DNA of the CDR3: TGTGCCAGCAGTTCGTGGACAGCGACCAATCAGCCCCAGCATTTT. Encoded protein: CASSSWTATNQPQHF. The chain links TRBV28 to TRBJ1-5; D is perhaps TRBD1 (6 bases). The CDR3 runs 15 residues. Germline V gives CDR1 MDHEN, CDR2 SYDVKM. The germline V and J ends were trimmed by 4 bases and 3 bases, with 13 bases remaining between them.

The V and J genes are TRBV18 and TRBJ1-1, with D uncertain. Germline-derived CDR1 and CDR2 are KGHSH and LQKENI. The V end was cut by 4 bases, the J end by 0 bases, with 12 bases between. CDR3 length: 15 amino acids. The CDR3 DNA follows: TGTGCCAGCTCACGCCTCTCGGGGATGAACACTGAAGCTTTCTTT. Its protein product is CASSRLSGMNTEAFF.

V gene TRBV27 combines with J gene TRBJ2-1; no definite D call. Germline CDR1 and CDR2: MNHEY and SMNVEV (reference sequence). The CDR3 loop spans 13 amino acids. The chain's CDR3 is CATRRRGYNEQFF. CDR3 coding DNA: TGTGCAACACGGCGGCGCGGCTACAATGAGCAGTTCTTC.

This chain connects TRBV7-2 to TRBJ1-2, with 12 positions matching TRBD1. Germline V lookup: CDR1 SGHTA, CDR2 FQGNSA. After removal of 1 base from V and 5 bases from J, the junction contained 8 bases not matched to a gene. This CDR3 has 17 amino acids. The CDR3 sequence is CASSLVGTGGIGYGYTF. CDR3 bases: TGTGCCAGCAGCTTAGTTGGGACAGGGGGCATTGGGTATGGCTACACCTTC.

The gene calls are TRBV6-6 and TRBJ2-7; tentative D call: TRBD2 (5 bases). The CDR3 is 16 amino acids. The ends were cut back, 2 bases at V and 0 bases at J, with 14 bases in the middle. Germline assignment: CDR1 MNHNY and CDR2 SVGAGI (reference sequence). Written as DNA, the CDR3 is TGTGCCAGCAGTTACCAGCTCCCGGGAAGCTCCTACGAGCAGTACTTC. Protein: CASSYQLPGSSYEQYF.

The CDR3 DNA reads as TGTGCCAGCAGCTTCCCGACAGGGGGGAAGTATGGCTACACCTTC. Its translation: CASSFPTGGKYGYTF. J is TRBJ1-2 and V is TRBV5-4, with 9 positions matching TRBD1. V was pared by 2 bases and J by 5 bases, with 7 bases of the junction left unmatched. CDR3 length: 15 residues. In germline, CDR1 is SGHNT, CDR2 YYREEE (reference sequence).

The genes are TRBV5-1 and TRBJ1-4; D is possibly TRBD1 (6 bases). V lost 4 bases and J 4 bases, leaving 11 bases between the germline ends. CDR1 and CDR2 from the germline V gene are SGHRS and YFSETQ. CDR3 length equals 14 residues. The CDR3 DNA is TGCGCCAGCAGCGAACAGGGTGGTAATGAAAAACTGTTTTTT. Translation gives CASSEQGGNEKLFF.

The V and J genes are TRBV4-3 and TRBJ2-7; tentative D call: TRBD2 (5 bases). Germline V gene data show CDR1 as LGHNA and CDR2 as YSLEER. Deletions cut 1 base from V and 6 bases from J, with 13 bases between. CDR3 length equals 14 residues. The CDR3 sequence is CASSQALGAREQYF. The CDR3 bases are TGCGCCAGCAGCCAAGCGCTGGGAGCCCGCGAGCAGTACTTC.

This clone was found a few times. This rearrangement joins TRBV30 to TRBJ2-7, with 9 bases lining up with TRBD1. J lost 3 bases, V lost 0 bases, and 12 bases had no gene match. The CDR3 contains 17 residues. Germline CDR1 reads GTSNPN; CDR2 reads SVGIG (reference sequence). The CDR3 coding sequence is TGTGCCTGGAGTGTAGGGACAGGGTCCTTTTACCGCTACGAGCAGTACTTC. As protein: CAWSVGTGSFYRYEQYF.

In DNA form, the CDR3 reads TGTGCCTGGGACGCGGCGGGGGGCAACAATGAGCAGTTCTTC. This sequence encodes CAWDAAGGNNEQFF. The V call is TRBV30, the J call TRBJ2-1; 8 positions match TRBD2. Germline V gives CDR1 GTSNPN, CDR2 SVGIG (reference sequence). The CDR3 extends over 14 amino acids. J gave up 5 bases and V 5 bases, and 8 bases lay outside the gene matches.

J is TRBJ2-1 and V is TRBV19; 9 nucleotides agree with TRBD2. J gave up 3 bases and V 7 bases, and 4 bases lay outside the gene matches. The CDR3 has 14 residues. The germline V gene has CDR1 LNHDA and CDR2 SQIVND (reference sequence). The CDR3 is CASMRGGGYNEQFF. CDR3 nucleotide sequence: TGTGCCAGTATGCGGGGGGGCGGCTACAATGAGCAGTTCTTC.

The chain uses TRBV7-6 and TRBJ1-5; TRBD1 is a possible D gene (6 bases). The germline V gene has CDR1 SGHVS and CDR2 FNYEAQ. V gave up 5 bases and J gave up 5 bases, with 13 bases separating them. The CDR3 contains 14 residues. CDR3: CASSPTGFHQPQHF. CDR3 bases: TGTGCCAGCAGCCCTACAGGGTTTCATCAGCCCCAGCATTTT.

The chain employs TRBV29-1 and TRBJ1-1, with D perhaps matching TRBD1 (5 bases). The CDR3 has 13 amino acids. Germline V gene data show CDR1 as SQVTM and CDR2 as ANQGSEA. V was shortened by 5 bases and J by 2 bases, with 12 bases between the two germline ends. The CDR3 region has the DNA TGCAGCGTTCCAGGGAACGGTAACACTGAAGCTTTCTTT. This translates into CSVPGNGNTEAFF. The full variable domain, in which reference TRBV29-1 and TRBJ1-1 provide the parts outside the CDR3, is SAVISQKPSRDICQRGTSLTIQCQVDSQVTMMFWYRQQPGQSLTLIATANQGSEATYESGFVIDKFPISRPNLTFSTLTVSNMSPEDSSIYLCSVPGNGNTEAFFGQGTRLTVV.

A single count supports this clone. The chain recombines TRBV29-1 with TRBJ2-7; 9 positions agree with TRBD2. Germline V gives CDR1 SQVTM, CDR2 ANQGSEA. J was trimmed by 6 bases and V by 8 bases; bases with no gene match: 8. The CDR3 totals 12 residues. The CDR3 DNA reads TGCAGCCTGGGGACTAGCTCGGGCGAGCAGTACTTC. Amino acid sequence: CSLGTSSGEQYF.

This clone was found a few times. The chain combines TRBV5-4 with TRBJ1-4; 8 positions agree with TRBD1. The CDR3 length is 16 residues. V shed 1 base and J 8 bases; nucleotides not matched to a gene: 10. CDR1 and CDR2 from the germline V gene are SGHNT and YYREEE (reference sequence). CDR3 residues: CASSLSSDRGGEKLFF. The CDR3 DNA sequence: TGTGCCAGCAGCTTGAGCTCAGACAGGGGAGGAGAAAAACTGTTTTTT.

This chain links TRBV6-1 with TRBJ2-2; 7 bases agree with TRBD1. V trimming: 6 bases; J trimming: 6 bases; junction bases outside the gene matches: 4. Germline values: CDR1 MNHNS, CDR2 SASEGT. The CDR3 runs 13 residues. The CDR3: CASRTGTAGELFF. The CDR3 nucleotides read TGTGCCAGCAGGACAGGGACCGCCGGGGAGCTGTTTTTT.